One T cell receptor beta chain is described in this entry. The data were produced by immunoSEQ multiplex PCR, yet TCRdb's version contains in-frame clones alone and is incomplete. The profile shows some 200,000 clones, 80% to 90% of them singletons. The data stem from a study of blood T cell repertoires in COVID-19. Study in general: COVID-19 samples collected from the United States, Italy and Spain covered acute and convalescent phases. PBMCs, B-cell-depleted T cells, or T cells were the source of the cDNA or gDNA that made up the material.

Germline V gene data show CDR1 as MDHEN and CDR2 as SYDVKM. The CDR3 sequence is 15 residues long. Trimming left V 3 bases short and J 4 bases short, with 13 bases between. V and J are TRBV28 and TRBJ2-1, with D possibly matching TRBD2 (5 bases). Sequenced sample: peripheral blood. The source is a man aged 40-49 years with active or convalescent COVID-19. For the CDR3, the DNA is TGTGCCAGCAGTTTGTCCAGCGGACCTTACAATGAGCAGTTCTTC. Amino acids: CASSLSSGPYNEQFF.